This T cell receptor beta chain comes out of a study of T-cell reconstitution after alpha-beta-depleted transplantation in children. This clonotype was counted a few times. Its target is not known. The V gene lost 5 bases and the J gene lost 4 bases, with 15 bases spanning the gap. The length of the CDR3 is 14 residues. From germline, CDR1 is SGHVS and CDR2 FQNEAQ. Preparation of the TCRbeta library used unique molecular identifiers. In TCRdb, the PCR reads were re-called with MiXCR into one record per CDR3 protein. The sample holds 95,000 to 150,000 distinct CDR3 sequences, about 21% seen once. Findings and limits, study-wide: Counts and diversity of T cells one year after transplant came mostly from newly produced T cells. As was reported, about two months after transplant, alpha-beta T cells came from several hundred expanded graft clones. Some patients' high day-60 TCRbeta diversity was traced to surviving recipient T cells and thymic progenitors.

The chain employs TRBV7-8 and TRBJ2-7; D tentatively reads TRBD1 or TRBD2 (7 bases each). This specimen was PBMCs, mostly from graft donor cells, taken 180 days after TCRalphabeta/CD19-depleted stem cell transplant. The TCR was taken from a male patient aged 2 to 9 who had a stem cell transplant for chronic granulomatous disease, so the T cells may come from the graft donor. The CDR3 sequence is CASSLRQGGYEQYF. The CDR3 DNA reads as TGTGCCAGCAGCCTTAGACAGGGAGGGTACGAGCAGTACTTC.